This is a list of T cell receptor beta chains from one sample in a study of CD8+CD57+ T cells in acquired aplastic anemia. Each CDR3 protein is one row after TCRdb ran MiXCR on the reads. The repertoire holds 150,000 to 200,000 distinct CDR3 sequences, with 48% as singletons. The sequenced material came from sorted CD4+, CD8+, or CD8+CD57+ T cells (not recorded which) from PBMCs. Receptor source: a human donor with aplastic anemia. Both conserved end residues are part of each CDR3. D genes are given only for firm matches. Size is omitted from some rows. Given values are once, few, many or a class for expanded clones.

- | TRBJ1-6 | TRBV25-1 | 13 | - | TGTGCCAGCAGTCCCTACGGGAATTCACCCCTCCACTTT | CASSPYGNSPLHF
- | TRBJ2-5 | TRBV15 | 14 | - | TGTGCCACCAGGGGCGGGGCGAAACAAGAGACCCAGTACTTC | CATRGGAKQETQYF
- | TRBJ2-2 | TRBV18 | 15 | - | TGTGCCAGCTCACCACCAGCGAGAGGCACCGGGGAGCTGTTTTTT | CASSPPARGTGELFF
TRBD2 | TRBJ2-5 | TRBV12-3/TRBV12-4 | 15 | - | TGTGCCAGCAGTTTAGGGACTAGCGTACAAGAGACCCAGTACTTC | CASSLGTSVQETQYF
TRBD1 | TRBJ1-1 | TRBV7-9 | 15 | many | TGTGCCAGCAGCTTAATGGGCAGGGGGGACACTGAAGCTTTCTTT | CASSLMGRGDTEAFF
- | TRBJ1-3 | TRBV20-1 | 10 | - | TGCAGCGTCGTCGGAAACACCATATATTTT | CSVVGNTIYF
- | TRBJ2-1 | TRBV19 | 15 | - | TGTGCCAGTAGTATTCAGGGGGGCTCCTACAATGAGCAGTTCTTC | CASSIQGGSYNEQFF
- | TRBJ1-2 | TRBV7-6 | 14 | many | TGTGCCAGCAGCTTAGCGGTGGGGGCCTTAGGCTACACCTTC | CASSLAVGALGYTF
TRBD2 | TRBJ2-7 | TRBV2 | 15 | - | TGTGCCGGCAGTTTCAAGATCCGGGGGGGCTACGAGCAGTACTTC | CAGSFKIRGGYEQYF
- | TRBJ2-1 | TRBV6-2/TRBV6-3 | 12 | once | TGTGCCAGCAGCGACCGACGGGGAGAGCAGTTCTTC | CASSDRRGEQFF
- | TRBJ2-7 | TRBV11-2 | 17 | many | TGTGCCAGCAGCTTATCCCCTCAGACCACCTCCTGGGGGGAGCAGTACTTC | CASSLSPQTTSWGEQYF
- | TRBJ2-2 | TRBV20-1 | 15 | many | TGCAGTGCTAGAGATGGGGCCAAGACCACCGGGGAGCTGTTTTTT | CSARDGAKTTGELFF
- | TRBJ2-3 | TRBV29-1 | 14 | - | TGCAGCGTTGAGGTCGGGTCCTTCACAGATACGCAGTATTTT | CSVEVGSFTDTQYF
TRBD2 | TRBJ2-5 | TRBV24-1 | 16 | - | TGTGCCACCAGTGATTATGGACTAGCGGGACAAGAGACCCAGTACTTC | CATSDYGLAGQETQYF
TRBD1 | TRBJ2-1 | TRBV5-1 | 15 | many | TGCGCCAGCAGCTTCGGACAGGGGGTTGGCAATGAGCAGTTCTTC | CASSFGQGVGNEQFF
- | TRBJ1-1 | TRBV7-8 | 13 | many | TGTGCCAGCAGCTTAGACGGGCGGGGTGAAGCTTTCTTT | CASSLDGRGEAFF
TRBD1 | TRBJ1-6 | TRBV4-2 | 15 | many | TGTGCCAGCAGCCAAGGGACAGGAAATAATTCACCCCTCCACTTT | CASSQGTGNNSPLHF
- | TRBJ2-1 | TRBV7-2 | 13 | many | TGTGCCACTAGACTCCACGAAATCGATGAGCAGTTCTTC | CATRLHEIDEQFF